One T cell receptor beta chain is described in this entry. Its target is unknown. This specimen comes from a study of cytomegalovirus exposure and HLA in healthy donors. Study-level results: A link between a missense DCLRE1C variant and TCR beta V- and J-gene trimming emerged from a later analysis. TRBV6-2, TRBV6-3 and other indistinguishable V segments were excluded. In a later analysis, an Asian-associated ancestry cluster reportedly showed fewer N-insertions than the roughly 700-donor mean.

The PCR employed 60 Vbeta primers together with 13 Jbeta primers. The table came from immunoSEQ multiplex PCR; TCRdb's copy has only in-frame clones and leaves some out. The table includes about 130,000 clones, around 70% detected once. Participants comprised healthy donors of bone marrow. Germline values: CDR1 SQVTM, CDR2 ANQGSEA. Trimming removed 5 bases from V and 3 bases from J, with 19 bases in between. The CDR3 contains 16 residues. The rearrangement links TRBV29-1 to TRBJ1-4; no clear D. The receptor was isolated from a man in his forties in good health and CMV-seropositive. Source material: PBMCs. The CDR3 here is CSVQASEDRANEKLFF. The CDR3 DNA follows: TGCAGCGTTCAAGCTTCGGAGGATAGAGCTAATGAAAAACTGTTTTTT.